This TCR beta chain was recovered during a study of technical replicates of blood from a few donors. J gave up 5 bases and V 7 bases, and 25 bases lay outside the gene matches. The length of the CDR3 is 19 residues. In germline, CDR1 is MDHEN, CDR2 SYDVKM. Method: immunoSEQ multiplex PCR; TCRdb's copy keeps in-frame clones and lacks some. The sample gives approximately 82,000 clones, roughly 92% of which show up once; 0.2% to 0.3% is in the top ten. V is TRBV28 and J is TRBJ2-5, with 7 bases aligning to TRBD2. The receptor comes from a human donor in good health. Sequenced: T cells isolated from PBMCs. CDR3 bases: TGTGCCAGCACGCTTCGCGGGAGCGGGTTCTGGGGTGGCGGGGAGACCCAGTACTTC. It encodes CASTLRGSGFWGGGETQYF.